Listed here is a single T cell receptor beta chain. Germline CDR1 and CDR2: LGHNA and YNFKEQ. After removal of 2 bases from V and 4 bases from J, the junction contained 11 bases not matched to a gene. The CDR3 covers 18 residues. Participants had their cohort set by participant-reported clinical history. Two negative PCRs, clearance, or symptom resolution characterized the recovered Cohort 3 donors. The source of the sample is a study of blood T cell repertoires in COVID-19. This table comes from immunoSEQ multiplex PCR, and its TCRdb copy is limited to in-frame clones, with some not included. The repertoire holds approximately 400,000 clones, with 75% to 90% as singletons.

The chain uses TRBV4-2 and TRBJ1-1; 12 nucleotides match TRBD1. Sequenced input: PBMCs or T cells enriched from blood (not recorded which). The clonotype originates from a woman between 45 and 60 years old who had recovered from COVID-19. For the CDR3, the DNA is TGTGCCAGCAGCCAACCTGGGGGACAGGGGGCTTTCGGCACTGAAGCTTTCTTT. It codes for CASSQPGGQGAFGTEAFF.